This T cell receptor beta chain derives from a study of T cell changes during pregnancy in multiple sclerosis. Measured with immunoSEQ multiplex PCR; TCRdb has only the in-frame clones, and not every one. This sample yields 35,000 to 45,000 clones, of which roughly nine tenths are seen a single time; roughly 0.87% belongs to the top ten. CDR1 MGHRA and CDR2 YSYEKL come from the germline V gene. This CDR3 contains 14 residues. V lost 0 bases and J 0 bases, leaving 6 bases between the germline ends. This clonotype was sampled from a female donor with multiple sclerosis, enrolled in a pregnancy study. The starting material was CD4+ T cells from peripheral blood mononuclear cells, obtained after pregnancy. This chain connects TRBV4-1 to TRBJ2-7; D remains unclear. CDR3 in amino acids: CASSQDQVSYEQYF. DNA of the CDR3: TGCGCCAGCAGCCAAGATCAGGTCTCCTACGAGCAGTACTTC.